A selection of T cell receptor beta chains follows, all from one sample in a study of regulatory T cells in long-lasting Graves disease. TCRdb processed the multiplex PCR reads anew with MiXCR; each CDR3 protein has one entry. The top ten hold about 15% of the sample, which has some 250,000 distinct CDR3 sequences, 18% seen once. The sample was also reused in another study, on T cells in Graves' hyperthyroidism and ophthalmopathy.

This specimen was peripheral blood mononuclear cells (PBMCs), taken at new diagnosis, from a patient treated with antithyroid drugs. Receptors originate from a young woman with Graves disease. CDR3s include the opening cysteine and the closing phenylalanine or tryptophan. A D gene is named only where the DNA matches it firmly. The size of a clone is reported for some rows only, either as once, few or many, or as a class for expanded clones.

V,J,size,D,DNA,CDR3
TRBV7-2,TRBJ1-1,many,-,TGTGCCAGCAGCCGAGGGGGTTACATGAACACTGAAGCTTTCTTT,CASSRGGYMNTEAFF
TRBV6-5,TRBJ2-7,many,-,TGTGCCAGCAGTTACTCGATGTTTTCGACGTACGAGCAGTACTTC,CASSYSMFSTYEQYF
TRBV5-6,TRBJ2-5,many,-,TGTGCCAGCAGCGAGACCCGCCGGGTGGAGGAGACCCAGTACTTC,CASSETRRVEETQYF
TRBV7-2,TRBJ2-7,many,TRBD2,TGTGCCAGCACCCAGACGAGCGGGGCCACCTACGAGCAGTACTTC,CASTQTSGATYEQYF
TRBV20-1,TRBJ2-1,many,-,TGCAGTGCTAGGCTGCTGGGCGGACTTAGAGGAGAGCAGTTCTTC,CSARLLGGLRGEQFF
TRBV20-1,TRBJ2-7,many,-,TGCAGTGCTAAGACAGACCACTACGAGCAGTACTTC,CSAKTDHYEQYF
TRBV20-1,TRBJ2-3,many,-,TGCAGTGCTAGGCATCTCTGGCCAGATACGCAGTATTTT,CSARHLWPDTQYF
TRBV7-6,TRBJ1-4,many,TRBD1,TGTGCCAGCAGCTTAGGCGGGACAGTTAATGAAAAACTGTTTTTT,CASSLGGTVNEKLFF
TRBV3-1,TRBJ1-5,many,-,TGTGCCAGCAGCCCAGGGAGTCAGCCCCAGCATTTT,CASSPGSQPQHF
TRBV2,TRBJ2-2,-,TRBD2,TGTGCCAGCAGTGAACGGAGCGGGAGTATCCCCGGGGAGCTGTTTTTT,CASSERSGSIPGELFF
TRBV19,TRBJ2-1,many,TRBD2,TGTGCCAGTAGTATCGCAGCGGGGGGTTACAATGAGCAGTTCTTC,CASSIAAGGYNEQFF
TRBV5-1,TRBJ2-5,many,-,TGCGCCAGCAGCTTGATCAGCCAAGAGACCCAGTACTTC,CASSLISQETQYF
TRBV5-6,TRBJ2-7,many,-,TGTGCCAGCACCCTCCGGTCTACCTACGAGCAGTACTTC,CASTLRSTYEQYF
TRBV3-1,TRBJ2-5,many,TRBD2,TGTGCCAGCAGCCAAGGGACTAGCGGCCAAGAGACCCAGTACTTC,CASSQGTSGQETQYF
TRBV27,TRBJ2-7,-,-,TGTGCCAGCAGTTTAAAGGCAAACTACGAGCAGTACTTC,CASSLKANYEQYF
TRBV10-3,TRBJ1-1,many,-,TGTGCCATCTCAAGTGGTTCGGAGGCTGAAGCTTTCTTT,CAISSGSEAEAFF
TRBV18,TRBJ1-1,many,-,TGTGCCAGCTCACCGAAGTCCTCTGGCATCAACACTGAAGCTTTCTTT,CASSPKSSGINTEAFF
TRBV10-2,TRBJ2-7,few,TRBD1,TGCGCCAGCAAGAGGACAGGGAGTAACGACGAGCAGTACTTC,CASKRTGSNDEQYF
TRBV11-2,TRBJ2-7,many,-,TGTGCCAGCACCCCTATAAGCAGACGCCAGGGCGAATCCTACGAGCAGTACTTC,CASTPISRRQGESYEQYF
TRBV20-1,TRBJ1-3,-,TRBD1,TGCAGTGCCTGGGACAGGGGTGGAAACACCATATATTTT,CSAWDRGGNTIYF
TRBV20-1,TRBJ2-5,-,TRBD2,TGCAGTGCTTCCCCAGCGGGGATTGGGGAGACCCAGTACTTC,CSASPAGIGETQYF
TRBV4-1,TRBJ2-1,-,TRBD2,TGCGCCAGCAGCCCTAGCGGGGGGCGATACAATGAGCAGTTCTTC,CASSPSGGRYNEQFF
TRBV18,TRBJ2-1,many,TRBD1,TGTGCCAGCTCAACCAATACAGGGGACTACAATGAGCAGTTCTTC,CASSTNTGDYNEQFF
TRBV6-1,TRBJ1-2,many,-,TGTGCCAGCAGTGACGGATATGGGACACGGGATGTAGGGGGCTACACCTTC,CASSDGYGTRDVGGYTF
TRBV7-2,TRBJ2-2,-,-,TGTGCCAGCAGCTTACCGGGAGCCACCGGGGAGCTGTTTTTT,CASSLPGATGELFF
TRBV14,TRBJ2-1,many,-,TGTGCCAGCAGTGCCCAAACTTACAATGAGCAGTTCTTC,CASSAQTYNEQFF
TRBV20-1,TRBJ2-3,many,TRBD2,TGCAGTGCTAGAGACCTAGCGGGGGGGCCGTGGACAGATACGCAGTATTTT,CSARDLAGGPWTDTQYF
TRBV10-3,TRBJ2-7,few,TRBD1,TGTGCCATCAGGACCGGGACAGGGGAATCCTACGAGCAGTACTTC,CAIRTGTGESYEQYF
TRBV19,TRBJ1-1,few,-,TGTGCCAGTAGTATAGAAACGACAGGATCCTTGAACACTGAAGCTTTCTTT,CASSIETTGSLNTEAFF
TRBV7-9,TRBJ2-7,many,-,TGTGCCAGCAGCTTAGGGCCCCACGGCGAGCAGTACTTC,CASSLGPHGEQYF
TRBV11-2,TRBJ1-2,many,-,TGTGCCAGCAGCTTAGGGTGGGGACGTACGCCCTATGGCTACACCTTC,CASSLGWGRTPYGYTF
TRBV20-1,TRBJ1-4,-,TRBD1,TGCAGTGCAACAGATTCCGGGACAGGGGGGGAAAAACTGTTTTTT,CSATDSGTGGEKLFF
TRBV29-1,TRBJ1-1,-,TRBD1,TGCAGCGTTGAGTTGCAGGGGGGGAACACTGAAGCTTTCTTT,CSVELQGGNTEAFF
TRBV6-5,TRBJ1-3,many,-,TGTGCCAGCAGTTATGGTGGGGACGGAAACACCATATATTTT,CASSYGGDGNTIYF
TRBV2,TRBJ2-2,few,-,TGCGCCAGCAGCCAGGGTCAGGGGTCTAACACCGGGGAGCTGTTTTTT,CASSQGQGSNTGELFF
TRBV12-3/TRBV12-4,TRBJ2-1,many,TRBD2,TGTGCCAGCACTCGGCTAGCGGGGTTCTCCTCCTACAATGAGCAGTTCTTC,CASTRLAGFSSYNEQFF
TRBV7-9,TRBJ1-2,many,-,TGTGCCAGCAGCTACTTCCACCAACCAACAGGGAACTATGGCTACACCTTC,CASSYFHQPTGNYGYTF
TRBV20-1,TRBJ2-3,many,-,TGCAGTGGAACGAAGCCAAGCACAGATACGCAGTATTTT,CSGTKPSTDTQYF
TRBV6-1,TRBJ1-2,many,-,TGTGCCAGCAGTGAAGGGCAGCGCTATGGCTACACCTTC,CASSEGQRYGYTF
TRBV25-1,TRBJ1-4,-,TRBD1,TGTGCCAGCAGTGCCGGACAGGGATTGAGTGAAAAACTGTTTTTT,CASSAGQGLSEKLFF
TRBV9,TRBJ2-3,many,TRBD2,TGTGCCAGCAGCTGGGCGGGGGGCCCCACAGATACGCAGTATTTT,CASSWAGGPTDTQYF
TRBV9,TRBJ1-5,many,-,TGTGCCAGCAGCTCCAACCCTGGCGTTGAGCCCCAGCATTTT,CASSSNPGVEPQHF